This TCR beta chain originates from a study of cytomegalovirus exposure and HLA in healthy donors. Findings of the study overall: Sequencing had likely introduced a cluster of highly shared sequence variants as an artifact. An analysis that was carried out later associated 16,951 TCR beta sequences with HLA alleles at 0.05 false discovery rate.

This clone was observed a few times. Its antigen is as yet unknown. Primers for the PCR totalled 60 Vbeta and 13 Jbeta. Per the authors' pipeline: It was a later analysis that counted tens of millions of unique TCR beta chains, of which roughly 11 million were shared. Generated by immunoSEQ multiplex PCR, the TCRdb table keeps only in-frame clones and is missing some. The D gene and trimming were derived from the DNA, and the V and J assignments and clone size from that table. In the table there are 150,000 to 200,000 clones, approximately 80% of which are singletons. This CDR3 comprises 13 residues. Germline CDR1 SGHTA, CDR2 FQGNSA. Trimming cost V 5 bases and J 6 bases; bases outside gene matches: 3.

The sample consisted of PBMCs. This sequence joins TRBV7-2 and TRBJ2-1; TRBD2 matches 8 bases. This clonotype was obtained from a woman in her fifties or sixties in good health and CMV-seronegative. CDR3 coding DNA: TGTGCCAGCAGCACTGGGACTAGCAATGAGCAGTTCTTC. Translation gives CASSTGTSNEQFF.